A selection of T cell receptor beta chains follows, all from one sample in a study of cytomegalovirus exposure and HLA in healthy donors. Produced via immunoSEQ multiplex PCR; TCRdb's table is partial and in-frame only. The sample has 150,000 to 200,000 clones, 80% seen once. Sequencing input: PBMCs. Every receptor here comes from a woman aged 30 to 39 in good health and CMV-seronegative. Both conserved end residues are part of each CDR3. Fields, in order: V gene, J gene, clone size, D gene, CDR3 protein, CDR3 DNA. The D gene is left open where the match is weak. Some rows mark clone size as missing; the rest say once, few, many or name a class of expanded clone.

V: TRBV5-5; J: TRBJ2-3; size: NA; D: NA; CDR3: CASSPTAQGVTQYF; DNA: TGTGCCAGCAGCCCCACCGCACAGGGTGTAACGCAGTATTTT
V: TRBV30; J: TRBJ1-2; size: NA; D: TRBD1; CDR3: CAWRSQGAFGYTF; DNA: TGTGCCTGGAGGTCGCAGGGGGCGTTCGGCTACACCTTC
V: TRBV4-3; J: TRBJ1-1; size: NA; D: NA; CDR3: CASSQLGPDTEAFF; DNA: TGCGCCAGCAGCCAACTGGGGCCGGACACTGAAGCTTTCTTT
V: TRBV5-1; J: TRBJ2-1; size: NA; D: TRBD2; CDR3: CASSVGLAGDNEQFF; DNA: TGCGCCAGCAGCGTGGGACTAGCGGGGGACAATGAGCAGTTCTTC
V: TRBV19; J: TRBJ1-1; size: NA; D: TRBD1; CDR3: CASTTTGAGGKAFF; DNA: TGTGCCAGTACAACAACAGGGGCAGGGGGAAAAGCTTTCTTT
V: TRBV30; J: TRBJ1-1; size: NA; D: NA; CDR3: CAWSVRANTEAFF; DNA: TGTGCCTGGAGTGTACGAGCTAACACTGAAGCTTTCTTT
V: TRBV10-1; J: TRBJ2-1; size: NA; D: TRBD2; CDR3: CASSVKRGALNEQFF; DNA: TGCGCCAGCAGTGTGAAGCGGGGGGCCCTCAATGAGCAGTTCTTC
V: TRBV30; J: TRBJ1-1; size: NA; D: NA; CDR3: CAWSSFQKNTEAFF; DNA: TGTGCCTGGAGTTCGTTTCAGAAGAACACTGAAGCTTTCTTT
V: TRBV7-6; J: TRBJ2-3; size: NA; D: NA; CDR3: CASSEREDSPGVDTQYF; DNA: TGTGCCAGCAGCGAACGAGAGGACAGCCCCGGGGTAGATACGCAGTATTTT
V: TRBV5-6; J: TRBJ1-5; size: few; D: NA; CDR3: CASSSTAGATFSNQPQHF; DNA: TGTGCCAGCAGCTCGACGGCAGGGGCGACATTTAGCAATCAGCCCCAGCATTTT
V: TRBV6-4; J: TRBJ2-1; size: NA; D: TRBD1; CDR3: CASSSDRVGNEQFF; DNA: TGTGCCAGCAGTTCGGACAGGGTGGGGAATGAGCAGTTCTTC
V: TRBV2; J: TRBJ2-5; size: NA; D: TRBD2; CDR3: CASSHPGGEETQYF; DNA: TGTGCCAGCAGCCACCCCGGGGGGGAGGAGACCCAGTACTTC
V: TRBV11-2; J: TRBJ1-1; size: NA; D: NA; CDR3: CASSVNGLRAFF; DNA: TGTGCCAGCAGCGTCAACGGCCTGAGGGCTTTCTTT
V: TRBV29-1; J: TRBJ1-4; size: NA; D: NA; CDR3: CSAQRGLNEKLFF; DNA: TGCAGCGCCCAGCGGGGCCTTAATGAAAAACTGTTTTTT
V: TRBV6-5; J: TRBJ2-7; size: few; D: NA; CDR3: CASSWGSIYEQYF; DNA: TGTGCCAGCAGTTGGGGCAGCATCTACGAGCAGTACTTC
V: TRBV6-6; J: TRBJ2-7; size: NA; D: NA; CDR3: CASSYYSYYEQYF; DNA: TGTGCCAGCAGTTACTACTCCTACTACGAGCAGTACTTC